Below, 3 T cell receptor beta chains from the same sample are listed, as sequenced in a study of monozygotic twins with cystic fibrosis. The protocol was immunoSEQ multiplex PCR, while the TCRdb copy is restricted to in-frame clones and leaves out a portion. The sample lists just over 14,000 clones; approximately 84% were seen once. The sample comprised blood. All receptors come from a boy younger than 18 with cystic fibrosis.

J is TRBJ2-1 and V is TRBV2, with 9 bases lining up with TRBD1. The CDR3 runs to 14 residues. Germline lookup yields CDR1 SNHLY and CDR2 FYNNEI. After removal of 4 bases from V and 11 bases from J, the junction contained 9 bases not matched to a gene. CDR3 sequence reads: CASSGGTGGDKQFF. CDR3 nucleotides: TGTGCCAGCAGTGGGGGTACAGGGGGCGATAAGCAGTTCTTC. The full variable domain, with the rest looked up from reference TRBV2 and TRBJ2-1, is EPEVTQTPSHQVTQMGQEVILRCVPISNHLYFYWYRQILGQKVEFLVSFYNNEISEKSEIFDDQFSVERPDGSNFTLKIRSTKLEDSAMYFCASSGGTGGDKQFFGPGTRLTVL.

This chain joins TRBV29-1 and TRBJ2-2; D could derive from TRBD1 or TRBD2 (5 bases each). From germline, CDR1 is SQVTM and CDR2 ANQGSEA. CDR3 length: 15 residues. The ends were cut back, 5 bases at V and 5 bases at J, with 18 bases in the middle. CDR3 region: CSVSWGSPGTGELFF. CDR3 bases: TGCAGCGTTTCCTGGGGGAGCCCCGGTACCGGGGAGCTGTTTTTT.

The chain couples TRBV29-1 to TRBJ1-5; D is perhaps TRBD1 (6 bases). V dropped 6 bases and J dropped 9 bases, with 18 bases sitting between them. The CDR3 length is 13 residues. The V gene's germline CDR1 is SQVTM and CDR2 ANQGSEA. The CDR3, as DNA: TGCAGCGTACGGGACGGGGGCAGGGGGCCCCAGCATTTT. Translated: CSVRDGGRGPQHF.